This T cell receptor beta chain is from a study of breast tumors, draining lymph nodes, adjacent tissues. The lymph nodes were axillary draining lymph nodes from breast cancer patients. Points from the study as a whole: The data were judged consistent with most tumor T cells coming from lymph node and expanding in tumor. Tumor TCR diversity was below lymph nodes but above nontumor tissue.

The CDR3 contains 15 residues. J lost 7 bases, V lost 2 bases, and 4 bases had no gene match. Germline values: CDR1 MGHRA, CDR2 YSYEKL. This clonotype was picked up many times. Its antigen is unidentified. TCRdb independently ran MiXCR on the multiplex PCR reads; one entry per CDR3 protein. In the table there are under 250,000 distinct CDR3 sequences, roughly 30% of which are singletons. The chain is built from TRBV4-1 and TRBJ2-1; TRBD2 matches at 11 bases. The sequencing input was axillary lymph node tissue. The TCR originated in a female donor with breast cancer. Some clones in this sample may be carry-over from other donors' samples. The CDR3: CASSQTSGSRNEQFF. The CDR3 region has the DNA TGCGCCAGCAGCCAAACTAGCGGGAGCCGGAATGAGCAGTTCTTC.